This TCR beta chain was identified in a study of radiation and T cells in renal cell carcinoma. Profiled with immunoSEQ multiplex PCR; TCRdb holds only in-frame clones, not every one. The table records 150,000 to 200,000 clones, about 88% of them present only once. V was trimmed by 1 base and J by 8 bases, leaving 13 bases between them. The CDR3 loop spans 14 amino acids. Per germline, CDR1 SGHNT and CDR2 YYREEE (reference sequence). This sample's time point: blood 4 weeks post-SBRT, at nephrectomy. Treatment given: 15 Gy SBRT to primary tumor, nephrectomy 4 weeks later. Nephrectomy followed 15 Gy stereotactic body radiation by 4 weeks.

This TCR was sampled from a woman aged 45-59 years with renal cell carcinoma. This sequence joins TRBV5-4 and TRBJ2-4; no clear D. Sequencing used blood, obtained from a patient whose treatment included radiotherapy and nephrectomy. The CDR3 DNA reads as TGTGCCAGCAGCTTGCCATTCCCCTTAGACATTCAGTACTTC. Protein product: CASSLPFPLDIQYF.